This record covers a single TCR beta chain. Its antigen is as yet unknown. TCRdb re-called the reads through MiXCR, storing one row per CDR3 protein. The sample has a few hundred thousand distinct CDR3 sequences; over 35% are singletons. CDR1 MNHEY and CDR2 SVGAGI come from the germline V gene. The CDR3 totals 13 residues. J gave up 8 bases and V 6 bases, and 9 bases lay outside the gene matches. The data belong to a study of T cell repertoires in cytomegalovirus infection. Study outcomes and limitations: Ex vivo, HLA-C-restricted CMV-specific TCR beta clonotypes prevailed over the rest of the response.

Here the sequenced sample was cultured PBMCs, taken from culture after CMV antigen stimulation. The origin of this receptor is a human donor in good health (CMV status not recorded). Some clones in this sample may be carry-over from other donors' samples. The V gene is TRBV6-5, the J gene TRBJ1-2; TRBD1 matches 7 bases. CDR3 residues: CASREPTGVGYTF. CDR3 DNA: TGTGCCAGCAGAGAGCCTACAGGGGTCGGCTACACCTTC.